This entry is about one T cell receptor (beta chain). This CDR3 has 16 amino acids. Trimming removed 4 bases from V and 0 bases from J; junction bases left unmatched: 6. Germline lookup yields CDR1 SQVTM and CDR2 ANQGSEA. The data stem from a study of spatial heterogeneity in lung cancer. Time point indicated: blood at routine non-recurrence follow-up after resection. Every cDNA TCR molecule received its own unique molecular identifier. TCRdb reanalysed the 5' RACE reads using MiXCR and keeps one entry per CDR3 protein. This table has 110,000 or so distinct CDR3 sequences, about 10% appearing once. The source material was PBMCs, sampled at follow-up. The clonotype originates from a female donor with early-stage non-small cell lung cancer. The J gene is TRBJ2-6, the V gene TRBV29-1; 7 positions match TRBD2. CDR3 nucleotides: TGCAGCGTTGTTCTAGCGGTAAGCTCTGGGGCCAACGTCCTGACTTTC. This translates into CSVVLAVSSGANVLTF.